This T cell receptor (beta chain) was sequenced during a study of blood T cell repertoires in COVID-19. About the study: Acute and convalescent COVID-19 samples came from the United States, Italy and Spain. PBMCs, B-cell-depleted T cells, or T cells were the source of the cDNA or gDNA that made up the material.

Per the original data handling: Nucleated cell counts were estimated from reference gene primer amplification. This table comes from immunoSEQ multiplex PCR, and its TCRdb copy is limited to in-frame clones, with some not included. V and J calls and clone size follow that table, whereas D and trimming were derived from the DNA. Of 40,000 to 60,000 clones in the sample, over 75% are singletons; the top ten hold 5.5% to 7.5%. With V trimmed by 8 bases and J by 0 bases, 6 bases remained unmatched. Germline loops: CDR1 MNHEY, CDR2 SVGAGI. The CDR3 length is 14 residues. This TCR was recovered from an older woman with acute or convalescent COVID-19. The chain is built from TRBV6-5 and TRBJ1-2; 7 bases are shared with TRBD1. Input material: peripheral blood. The CDR3 loop reads CASGRDRTNYGYTF. The CDR3 DNA reads as TGTGCCAGCGGACGGGACAGAACTAACTATGGCTACACCTTC.